This T cell receptor beta chain was identified in a study of neurological immune-mediated disorders. MiXCR was run by TCRdb on the 5' RACE reads, yielding one entry per CDR3 protein. This table holds approximately 50,000 distinct CDR3 sequences, 10% found once. This clonotype was picked up many times. Sequenced material: PBMCs. The clonotype originates from a man aged 70-80 years with HTLV-1-associated myelopathy (HAM/TSP).

CDR3 loop: CSAPKGGSTDTQYF. The CDR3 nucleotides are TGCAGTGCTCCAAAGGGGGGGAGCACAGATACGCAGTATTTT. This chain uses TRBV20-1 with TRBJ2-3; maybe TRBD2 (7 bases). This CDR3 region has 14 residues. Germline V gene data show CDR1 as DFQATT and CDR2 as SNEGSKA (reference sequence). Trimming took 5 bases from V and 0 from J, leaving 12 bases between them.